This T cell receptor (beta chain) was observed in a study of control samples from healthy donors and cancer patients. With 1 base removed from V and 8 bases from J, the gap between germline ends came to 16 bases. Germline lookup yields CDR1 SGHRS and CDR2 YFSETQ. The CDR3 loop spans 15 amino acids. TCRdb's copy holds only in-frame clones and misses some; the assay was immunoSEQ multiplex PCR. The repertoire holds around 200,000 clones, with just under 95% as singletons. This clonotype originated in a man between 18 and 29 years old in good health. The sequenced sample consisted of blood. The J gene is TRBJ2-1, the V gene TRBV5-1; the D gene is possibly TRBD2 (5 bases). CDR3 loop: CASSLLRATADEQFF. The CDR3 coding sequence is TGCGCCAGCAGCTTGCTGAGGGCCACCGCGGATGAGCAGTTCTTC.